These T cell receptor beta chains were read from a single sample in a study of blood T cell repertoires in COVID-19. Sequencing used immunoSEQ multiplex PCR; TCRdb keeps in-frame clones, though not all of them. The repertoire includes 390,000 or so clones, 80% to 90% of them detected once, and around 3% sits in the top ten. Sequences were obtained from peripheral blood. All receptors derive from a woman in her thirties with COVID-19, enrolled during active disease. The CDR3 runs from the conserved cysteine through the conserved F or W. Each record gives: clone size, D gene, J gene, V gene, CDR3 protein, CDR3 DNA. A D gene is named only where the DNA matches it firmly. Some rows have no size entry. The others give once, few or many, or a class for an expanded clone.

- TRBD1 TRBJ2-3 TRBV7-2 CASSPQGVFGDTQYF TGTGCCAGCAGCCCACAGGGGGTATTTGGAGATACGCAGTATTTT
- TRBD1 TRBJ2-5 TRBV6-6 CASSYVTGWTQYF TGTGCCAGCAGTTATGTGACAGGGTGGACCCAGTACTTC
once - TRBJ1-1 TRBV18 CASSEQQDDTEAFF TGTGCCAGTTCAGAACAGCAAGATGACACTGAAGCTTTCTTT
- - TRBJ2-6 TRBV7-9 CASSLSGRGTGANVLTF TGTGCCAGCAGCTTAAGCGGCAGGGGTACTGGGGCCAACGTCCTGACTTTC
- - TRBJ2-5 TRBV6-5 CASSYYGGFKETQYF TGTGCCAGCAGTTACTACGGGGGATTTAAAGAGACCCAGTACTTC
- - TRBJ1-1 TRBV9 CASSVGGGGTEAFF TGTGCCAGCAGCGTAGGCGGGGGCGGCACTGAAGCTTTCTTT
- TRBD2 TRBJ2-1 TRBV19 CASSRGLAGEGVEQFF TGTGCCAGTAGTAGGGGACTAGCGGGAGAAGGGGTTGAGCAGTTCTTC
- - TRBJ1-1 TRBV12-3/TRBV12-4 CASSPRVGTEAFF TGTGCCAGCAGCCCCAGGGTAGGGACTGAAGCTTTCTTT
- TRBD2 TRBJ2-2 TRBV7-9 CASSLGGLAGGDTGELFF TGTGCCAGCAGCTTGGGTGGACTAGCGGGGGGAGACACCGGGGAGCTGTTTTTT
- TRBD1 TRBJ1-2 TRBV7-9 CASSPGTATYGYTF TGTGCCAGCAGCCCCGGGACAGCGACCTATGGCTACACCTTC
- TRBD1 TRBJ2-6 TRBV5-4 CASSRGQVDRGGANVLTF TGTGCCAGCAGCCGGGGGCAGGTCGACAGGGGTGGGGCCAACGTCCTGACTTTC
- TRBD1 TRBJ2-7 TRBV6-6 CASSSSRQGQEQYF TGTGCCAGCAGCTCCTCCCGACAGGGGCAAGAGCAGTACTTC
- - TRBJ2-3 TRBV10-1 CASSTSTDTQYF TGCGCCAGCAGTACTAGCACAGATACGCAGTATTTT
few - TRBJ1-1 TRBV2 CASSDGGRFDPEAFF TGTGCCAGCAGTGATGGCGGCAGATTTGACCCTGAAGCTTTCTTT
- - TRBJ1-5 TRBV30 CAWAPGGNQPQHF TGTGCCTGGGCCCCCGGGGGCAATCAGCCCCAGCATTTT
once TRBD1 TRBJ2-3 TRBV28 CASSDRVSGTDTQYF TGTGCCAGCAGTGACAGGGTCTCTGGCACAGATACGCAGTATTTT
- - TRBJ2-7 TRBV3-1/TRBV3-2 CASSQDFAGEQYF TGTGCCAGCAGCCAAGATTTCGCGGGCGAGCAGTACTTC
- - TRBJ2-2 TRBV9 CASSATRVGGRDTGELFF TGTGCCAGCAGCGCCACTCGCGTGGGGGGGCGGGACACCGGGGAGCTGTTTTTT
- TRBD1 TRBJ1-2 TRBV15 CATSWRDREYGYTF TGTGCCACCAGCTGGAGGGACAGGGAATATGGCTACACCTTC
- - TRBJ2-1 TRBV2 CASREKVGLYLYNEQFF TGTGCCAGCAGGGAAAAAGTGGGACTCTATCTATACAATGAGCAGTTCTTC
once TRBD2 TRBJ2-3 TRBV5-1 CASSLGGLSGTDTQYF TGCGCCAGCAGCTTGGGGGGACTAAGCGGCACAGATACGCAGTATTTT
- TRBD1 TRBJ1-1 TRBV7-2 CASSLVSTGGNTEAFF TGTGCCAGCAGCTTAGTTTCTACAGGGGGAAACACTGAAGCTTTCTTT
- TRBD2 TRBJ2-1 TRBV4-1 CASSLTGGTYNEQFF TGCGCCAGCAGTCTCACGGGGGGGACCTACAATGAGCAGTTCTTC
- TRBD1 TRBJ2-1 TRBV6-5 CASSYSGTGSNEQFF TGTGCCAGCAGTTACTCTGGGACAGGGAGCAATGAGCAGTTCTTC
- - TRBJ1-6 TRBV7-6 CASSLAGRGNSPLHF TGTGCCAGCAGCTTAGCCGGCAGGGGCAATTCACCCCTCCACTTT
- - TRBJ1-2 TRBV28 CASRLAGDFYGYTF TGTGCCAGCAGATTAGCCGGGGATTTCTATGGCTACACCTTC
few TRBD1 TRBJ1-5 TRBV7-9 CASSLGTGEPRSQPQHF TGTGCCAGCAGCTTGGGGACAGGGGAACCCCGGAGTCAGCCCCAGCATTTT
few TRBD1 TRBJ2-2 TRBV11-2 CASSPHLQGATGELFF TGTGCCAGCAGCCCTCATTTACAGGGGGCGACCGGGGAGCTGTTTTTT
- - TRBJ2-6 TRBV6-5 CASSPHTSGANVLTF TGTGCCAGCAGTCCACATACCTCTGGGGCCAACGTCCTGACTTTC
- - TRBJ2-7 TRBV6-5 CASSYEGTYEQYF TGTGCCAGCAGTTACGAGGGCACCTACGAGCAGTACTTC
- - TRBJ2-5 TRBV5-6 CASSLDGQEETQYF TGTGCCAGCAGCCTGGACGGTCAGGAAGAGACCCAGTACTTC
once - TRBJ1-1 TRBV9 CASSVLGDASTEAFF TGTGCCAGCAGCGTACTAGGAGACGCGTCCACTGAAGCTTTCTTT
few TRBD2 TRBJ2-3 TRBV27 CASSLRPTPPGLAGGTDTQYF TGTGCCAGCAGTTTAAGACCCACCCCCCCGGGGCTAGCGGGAGGAACAGATACGCAGTATTTT
few TRBD1 TRBJ1-4 TRBV6-6 CASSYTGVEKLFF TGTGCCAGCAGTTACACAGGGGTAGAAAAACTGTTTTTT
- - TRBJ1-6 TRBV6-2/TRBV6-3 CASSLENSPLHF TGTGCCAGCAGCCTCGAGAATTCACCCCTCCACTTT
once - TRBJ2-7 TRBV7-2 CASSGALPDPYEQYF TGTGCCAGCAGCGGAGCCCTACCCGACCCCTACGAGCAGTACTTC
- - TRBJ1-5 TRBV19 CASSREFYSNQPQHF TGTGCCAGCTCTCGGGAGTTCTATAGCAATCAGCCCCAGCATTTT
- TRBD1 TRBJ1-1 TRBV9 CASSVGGQGVPEAFF TGTGCCAGCAGCGTAGGGGGACAGGGGGTCCCTGAAGCTTTCTTT
- - TRBJ1-1 TRBV19 CASTTGLNTEAFF TGTGCCAGCACGACAGGTCTGAACACTGAAGCTTTCTTT
- - TRBJ2-5 TRBV5-4 CASSYGGETQYF TGTGCCAGCAGCTATGGGGGGGAGACCCAGTACTTC
- TRBD1 TRBJ2-5 TRBV19 CASSIGTGVPGGETQYF TGTGCCAGTAGTATCGGGACAGGGGTTCCCGGAGGAGAGACCCAGTACTTC